This paragraph reports one TCR beta chain. Its target is not known. Treatment described: approximately 9-day PBMC culture with coronavirus spike peptide pools or control peptides (ViraFEST assay). The ViraFEST method relied on peptide pools to expand antigen-specific T cells, followed by TCR sequencing. The data stem from a study of vaccination and CD4 T cells after COVID-19. Study summary: Fewer than ten convalescent cases were mild and one was severe, and all had been SARS-CoV-2 positive by nasal swab PCR. Study-level findings and limits: Post-infection sampling omitted early timepoints and covered relatively few convalescent patients.

The Oncomine TCR Beta short-read assay generated sequence data from the DNA of cultured CD4+ T cells. Genomic DNA was extracted from cultured CD4+ T cells. MiXCR, applied by TCRdb to the PCR reads, yields one record per CDR3 protein. The sample has 15,000 to 20,000 distinct CDR3 sequences, roughly 55% seen once; the top ten hold about a tenth. The CDR3 has 16 amino acids. CDR1 and CDR2 (germline): SGHNT, YYREEE (reference sequence). V lost 3 bases and J lost 5; bases outside the gene matches: 10. This rearrangement joins TRBV5-4 to TRBJ2-5; 10 nucleotides line up with TRBD2. The source material was CD4+ T cells from blood, cultured in vitro, sampled after SARS-CoV-2 vaccination. This clonotype was obtained from a human donor who had recovered from COVID-19. The CDR3 spells CASSSRAASGSETQYF. The CDR3 nucleotides are TGTGCCAGCAGCTCTCGTGCGGCTAGCGGGAGTGAGACCCAGTACTTC.